This entry is about one T cell receptor beta chain. Its antigen is currently not known. Per-nucleotide qualities are absent, and no much larger clonotype sits a single base away. V and J are truncated by 1 base and 2 bases respectively, leaving an intervening sequence of 13 bases. The cysteine opens and the phenylalanine closes a CDR3 of 16 amino acids. Kept here is only the CDR3 DNA, which spans 48 bases and is read in frame from base 1. CDR1 and CDR2 are read off the germline V gene (reference sequence) as SGHAT and FQDESV. This sample was included in a study of shared clonotypes between healthy human individuals (dated by TCRdb to about 2020). As for the study more broadly: The cohort comprised two women and a few men aged 18 to 49 years. To estimate repertoire size and how much clonotypes are shared between individuals, the study performed deep sequencing of blood TCR repertoires from roughly five healthy adults. For each donor, CD4 naive and CD4 memory were each given three plates, CD8 naive was given two plates, and CD8 memory was given one plate. Leukapheresis yielded between about 0.85 and 9.5 billion PBMCs per donor. To increase sequencing depth and limit assay-specific biases, different laboratories used diverse techniques to prepare libraries and sequence TCR repertoires. The investigation overall reported the following: The small number of donors limited the genetic and exposure-history diversity represented. When several donors were compared, the shared fraction of clonotypes was 5% to 6.5% for naive CD4, 3.5% to 4% for naive CD8, about 2.5% for memory CD4, and 0.3% to 0.5% for memory CD8. Sampling was restricted to blood, and TCR repertoires in tissue are likely to differ from TCR repertoires in blood. Based on pairwise subsampling, the degree of clonotype sharing among donors was expected to be affected by sequencing depth. Naive subsets generally had larger estimated clonotype richness than memory subsets. Higher generation probabilities were observed for clonotypes shared by all four sorted-subset donors than for non-shared clonotypes. Rarefaction of sorted-subset datasets indicated incomplete sequencing despite the large sequencing depth.

Using the deep immunoSEQ assay, multiplex PCR amplified TCR CDR3 regions from genomic DNA. Extracted genomic DNA from each cell subset was distributed evenly across all wells of several immunoSEQ 96-well plates, and each plate was treated as a replicate. Each replicate PCR for sorted subsets received around 0.2 ug genomic DNA, equal to roughly 30,000 T cell genomes. The purified libraries were quantified using a Qubit 3.0 fluorometer, sized with a Bioanalyzer 2100, and then quantified again using the KAPA Library Quantification kit. Every immunoSEQ 96-well plate was sequenced on a separate single-read 150-cycle Illumina NextSeq 550 flow cell. The paper's data handling went like this. Because only junctional sequences without quality scores were contained in the immunoSEQ output, filtering matching that applied to full-length reads could not be performed. To assign V/J genes and CDR3, sequences were annotated using PyIR, a Python wrapper for IgBLAST v1.9, with IMGT germline references. Reads were removed for weak V/J assignments (E-value above 1e-6), missing CDR3, stop codons, out-of-frame junctions, or ambiguous translated residues. V3J clonotypes were defined as sequences sharing the same inferred V gene, J gene, and CDR3 amino acid sequence. Percentage overlap between repertoires was computed as shared unique clonotypes divided by the size of the smaller repertoire. Three approaches were used to assess repertoire richness: RTK rarefaction, the Chao1 estimator, and Recon v2.1 estimates of unobserved clonotypes. OLGA was used to compute generation probabilities for all TCRbeta clonotypes that the gDNA method yielded from a few donors. This is the immuneACCESS table as TCRdb keeps it, with only in-frame sequences that have V and J called. A part of the clones is gone; compared with another copy, unresolved V genes explain less than half, and the rest is unexplained. V and J calls and clone size are copied from that table; D and trimming were computed from the DNA. The sample profile shows roughly 1 million clones; under 80% of them were found once. Approximately 1.3% of the sample is held by the ten biggest clonotypes.

The donors were healthy, HIV-negative adults with no recently reported acute infections or vaccinations. Every donor was a Caucasian adult living in Nashville, Tennessee, USA. CD4+ T cells were enriched by magnetic negative selection, after which naive cells were positively selected on CD45RA and the negative fraction was taken as the memory subset. After blood collection by leukapheresis, PBMCs were isolated using Ficoll-Histopaque density gradient centrifugation and then cryopreserved in the vapor phase of liquid nitrogen. Analytical flow cytometry was used to check the purity and quantity of each magnetically sorted T cell population. From each sorted fraction, genomic DNA was isolated and quantified by UV absorbance on a Nanodrop 2000c.

The source of this sequence is a man between 18 and 35 years old in good health. The sequencing input was memory CD4+ T cells sorted from blood. The label giving this sample's cell subset or site can be read as: CD45RA-negative fraction. The V and J segments used are TRBV11-1 and TRBJ2-3; the D region possibly corresponds to TRBD2 (5 bases align). The nucleotides read TGTGCCAGCAGCTTAGATCCCTCCGGGATCACAGATACGCAGTATTTT. Its coded protein is CASSLDPSGITDTQYF.